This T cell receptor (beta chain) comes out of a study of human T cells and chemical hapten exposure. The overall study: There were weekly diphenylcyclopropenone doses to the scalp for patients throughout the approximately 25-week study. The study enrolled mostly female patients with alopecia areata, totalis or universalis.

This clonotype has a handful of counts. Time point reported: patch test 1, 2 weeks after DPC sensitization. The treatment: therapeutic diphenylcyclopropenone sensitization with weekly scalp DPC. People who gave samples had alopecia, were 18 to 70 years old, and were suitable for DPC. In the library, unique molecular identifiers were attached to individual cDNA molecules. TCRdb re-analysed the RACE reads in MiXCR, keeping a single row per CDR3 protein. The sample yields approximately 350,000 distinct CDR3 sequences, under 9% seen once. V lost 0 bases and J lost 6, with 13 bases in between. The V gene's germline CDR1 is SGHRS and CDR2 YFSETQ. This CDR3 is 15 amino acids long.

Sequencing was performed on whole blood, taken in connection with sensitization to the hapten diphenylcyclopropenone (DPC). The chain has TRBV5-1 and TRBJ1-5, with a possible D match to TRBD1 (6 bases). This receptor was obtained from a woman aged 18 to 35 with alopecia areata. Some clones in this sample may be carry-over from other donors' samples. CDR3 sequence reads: CASSLDPGAGQPQHF. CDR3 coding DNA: TGCGCCAGCAGCTTGGACCCAGGGGCGGGTCAGCCCCAGCATTTT.